This TCR beta chain was documented in a study of blood T cell repertoires in COVID-19. The wider study: COVID-19 samples from acute and convalescent phases originated in the United States, Italy and Spain. T cells, B-cell-depleted T cells, or PBMCs supplied cDNA or gDNA.

V was clipped by 5 bases and J by 0 bases, with 13 bases between them. CDR1 and CDR2 from the germline V gene are SGHNT and YYREEE (reference sequence). There are 15 residues in the CDR3. Clones were sequenced by immunoSEQ multiplex PCR, and TCRdb holds only the in-frame ones, with some missing. Of under 100,000 clones in the sample, 81% were seen once. The chain combines TRBV5-4 with TRBJ2-3; D is possibly TRBD1 (5 bases). Sequenced input: peripheral blood. The clonotype originates from a man older than 75 with active or convalescent COVID-19. The CDR3 region is CASSTGPTSTDTQYF. Written as DNA, the CDR3 is TGTGCCAGCAGTACAGGCCCTACTAGCACAGATACGCAGTATTTT.